This TCR beta chain stems from a study of T cells expressing NK-cell markers. Regarding the study as a whole: In several donors, dominant clonotypes made up about 25-60.1% of CD3+CD56-NKG2C+ cells.

After re-calling the 5' RACE reads, TCRdb lists one entry per CDR3 protein, DNA absent. Recorded here are around 280,000 distinct CDR3 sequences; the top ten clones represent 0.39%. With regard to this clonotype: Its antigen is not identified.

This clonotype originated in a man between 18 and 35 years old in good health. Material: blood T cells: a sorted CD56 or NKG2C T cell subset, CD4+ or CD8+ T cells, or bulk PBMC T cells (not recorded which).

CDR3 region: CASSLQRTGETQYF. J is TRBJ2-5 and V is TRBV12-3 or TRBV12-4; TCRdb names TRBD2, which stays unverified in the absence of DNA. The CDR3 runs to 14 residues.